What follows describes a single T cell receptor beta chain. The CDR3 is made up of 12 amino acids. Trimming shortened V by 0 bases and J by 11 bases, and 9 bases separated the two germline ends. Germline V lookup: CDR1 SGHAT, CDR2 FQNNGV. The entry originates in a study of blood T cell repertoires in COVID-19. Here immunoSEQ multiplex PCR was the method, and the copy in TCRdb shows in-frame clones only, minus some. The sample shows approximately 490,000 clones, approximately 90% of them seen only once. Sequenced sample: PBMCs or T cells enriched from blood (not recorded which). This clonotype was sampled from a woman aged 60-70 years who had recovered from COVID-19. The chain links TRBV11-2 to TRBJ2-3, with D uncertain. The CDR3 nucleotides read TGTGCCAGCAGCTTAGAGCGAATAGAGCAGTATTTT. Its translation is CASSLERIEQYF.